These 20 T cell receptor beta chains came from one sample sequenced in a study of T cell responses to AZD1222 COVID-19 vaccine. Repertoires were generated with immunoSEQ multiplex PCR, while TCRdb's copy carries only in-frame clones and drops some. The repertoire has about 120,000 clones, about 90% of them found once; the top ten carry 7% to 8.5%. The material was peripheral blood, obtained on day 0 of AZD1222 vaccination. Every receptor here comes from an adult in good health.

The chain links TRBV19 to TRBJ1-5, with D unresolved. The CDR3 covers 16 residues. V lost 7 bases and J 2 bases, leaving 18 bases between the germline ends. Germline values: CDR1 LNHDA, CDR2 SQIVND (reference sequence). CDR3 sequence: CASKVQRGSGNQPQHF. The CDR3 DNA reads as TGTGCCAGTAAGGTTCAGCGGGGAAGCGGCAATCAGCCCCAGCATTTT.

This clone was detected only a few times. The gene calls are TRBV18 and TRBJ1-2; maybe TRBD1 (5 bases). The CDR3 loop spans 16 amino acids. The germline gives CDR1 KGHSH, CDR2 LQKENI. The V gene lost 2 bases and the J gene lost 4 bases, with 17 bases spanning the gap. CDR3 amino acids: CASSPGGADPSYGYTF. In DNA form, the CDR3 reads TGTGCCAGCTCACCAGGCGGGGCAGACCCTTCCTATGGCTACACCTTC.

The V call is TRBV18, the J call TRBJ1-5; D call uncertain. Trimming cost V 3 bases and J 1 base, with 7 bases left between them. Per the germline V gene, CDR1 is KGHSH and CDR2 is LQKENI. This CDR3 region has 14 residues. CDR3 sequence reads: CASSPGTSNQPQHF. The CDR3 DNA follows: TGTGCCAGCTCACCGGGCACCAGCAATCAGCCCCAGCATTTT.

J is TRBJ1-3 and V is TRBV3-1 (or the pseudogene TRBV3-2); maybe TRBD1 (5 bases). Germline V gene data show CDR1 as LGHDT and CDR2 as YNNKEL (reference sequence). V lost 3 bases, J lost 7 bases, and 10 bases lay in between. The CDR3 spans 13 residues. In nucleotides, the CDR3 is TGTGCCAGCAGCCATGAAGGGACGAACACCATATATTTT. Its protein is CASSHEGTNTIYF.

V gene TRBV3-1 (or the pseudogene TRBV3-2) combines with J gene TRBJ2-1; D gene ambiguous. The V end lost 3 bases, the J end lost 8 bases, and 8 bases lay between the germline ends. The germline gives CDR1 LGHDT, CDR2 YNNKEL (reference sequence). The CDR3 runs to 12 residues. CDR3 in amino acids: CASSQLADEQFF. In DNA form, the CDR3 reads TGTGCCAGCAGCCAGCTGGCGGATGAGCAGTTCTTC.

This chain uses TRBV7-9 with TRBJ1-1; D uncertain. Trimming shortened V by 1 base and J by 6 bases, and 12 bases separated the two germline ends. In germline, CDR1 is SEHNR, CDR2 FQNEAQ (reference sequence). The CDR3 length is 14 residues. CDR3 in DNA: TGTGCCAGCAGCTTAGAAGGCAGCACTCCTGAAGCTTTCTTT. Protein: CASSLEGSTPEAFF.

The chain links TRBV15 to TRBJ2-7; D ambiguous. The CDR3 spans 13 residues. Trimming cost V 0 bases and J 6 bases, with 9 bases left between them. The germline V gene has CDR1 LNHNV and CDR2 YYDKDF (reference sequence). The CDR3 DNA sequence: TGTGCCACCAGCAGAGATCAGAGCCGCGAGCAGTACTTC. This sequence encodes CATSRDQSREQYF.

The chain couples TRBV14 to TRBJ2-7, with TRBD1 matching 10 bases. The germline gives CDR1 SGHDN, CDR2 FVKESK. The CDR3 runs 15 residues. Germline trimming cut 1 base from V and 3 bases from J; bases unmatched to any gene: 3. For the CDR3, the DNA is TGTGCCAGCAGCCAAGGGACAGGGGGTGGCTACGAGCAGTACTTC. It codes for CASSQGTGGGYEQYF.

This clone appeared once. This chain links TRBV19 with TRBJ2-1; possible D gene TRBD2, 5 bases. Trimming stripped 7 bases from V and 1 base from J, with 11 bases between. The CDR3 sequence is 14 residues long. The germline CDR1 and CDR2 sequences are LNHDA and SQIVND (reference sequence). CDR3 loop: CASTPGSSYNEQFF. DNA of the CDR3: TGTGCCAGTACCCCTGGGAGTTCCTACAATGAGCAGTTCTTC.

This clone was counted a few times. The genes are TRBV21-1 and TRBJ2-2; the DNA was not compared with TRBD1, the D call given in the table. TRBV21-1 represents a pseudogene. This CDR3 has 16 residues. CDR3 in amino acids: CASSKGSTGGFGELFF. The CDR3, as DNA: TGTGCCAGCAGCAAAGGATCGACAGGGGGCTTCGGGGAGCTGTTTTTT.

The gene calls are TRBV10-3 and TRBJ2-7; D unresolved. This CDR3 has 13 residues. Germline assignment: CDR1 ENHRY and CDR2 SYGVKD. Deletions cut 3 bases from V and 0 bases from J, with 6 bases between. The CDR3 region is CAISENPSYEQYF. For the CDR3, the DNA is TGTGCCATCAGTGAAAACCCCTCCTACGAGCAGTACTTC.

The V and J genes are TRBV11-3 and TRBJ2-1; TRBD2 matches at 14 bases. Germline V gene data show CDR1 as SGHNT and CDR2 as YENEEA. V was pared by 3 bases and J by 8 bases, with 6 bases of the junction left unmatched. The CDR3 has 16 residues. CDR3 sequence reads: CASSFTGTSGSYEQFF. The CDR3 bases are TGTGCCAGCAGCTTCACCGGGACTAGCGGGAGTTATGAGCAGTTCTTC.

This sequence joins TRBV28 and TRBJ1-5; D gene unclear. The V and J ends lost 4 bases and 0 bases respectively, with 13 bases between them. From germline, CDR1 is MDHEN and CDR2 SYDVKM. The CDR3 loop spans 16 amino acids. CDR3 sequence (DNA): TGTGCCAGCAGTTCTGGCAGGCTTTATAGCAATCAGCCCCAGCATTTT. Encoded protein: CASSSGRLYSNQPQHF.

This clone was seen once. The CDR3 here is CASKANGGYNEQFF. The CDR3 DNA sequence: TGTGCCAGTAAGGCGAACGGGGGTTACAATGAGCAGTTCTTC. V is TRBV27 and J is TRBJ2-1, with a tentative D call TRBD2 (6 bases). The CDR3 sequence is 14 residues long. Germline CDR1 reads MNHEY; CDR2 reads SMNVEV (reference sequence). The V and J ends lost 9 bases and 4 bases respectively, with 16 bases between them.

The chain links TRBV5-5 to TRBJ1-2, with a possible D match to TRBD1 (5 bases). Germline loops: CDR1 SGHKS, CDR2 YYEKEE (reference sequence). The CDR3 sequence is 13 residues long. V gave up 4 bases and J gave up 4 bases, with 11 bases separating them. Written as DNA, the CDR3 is TGTGCCAGCAGCGCCGGGGCCGGCTATGGCTACACCTTC. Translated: CASSAGAGYGYTF.

The CDR3 coding sequence is TGTGCCAGCAGTGGGCGGGGACAGGGGGGGACTGAAGCTTTCTTT. It codes for CASSGRGQGGTEAFF. The gene calls are TRBV2 and TRBJ1-1; 11 bases match TRBD1. V lost 4 bases to trimming and J lost 5 bases; unmatched junction nucleotides: 6. Germline CDR1 reads SNHLY; CDR2 reads FYNNEI. The CDR3 extends over 15 amino acids. Supplemented by reference TRBV2 and TRBJ1-1, the full variable domain reads EPEVTQTPSHQVTQMGQEVILRCVPISNHLYFYWYRQILGQKVEFLVSFYNNEISEKSEIFDDQFSVERPDGSNFTLKIRSTKLEDSAMYFCASSGRGQGGTEAFFGQGTRLTVV.

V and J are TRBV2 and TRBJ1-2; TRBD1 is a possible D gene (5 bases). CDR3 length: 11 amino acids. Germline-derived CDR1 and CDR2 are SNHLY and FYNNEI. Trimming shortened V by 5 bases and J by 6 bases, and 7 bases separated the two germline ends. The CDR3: CASSQDNGYTF. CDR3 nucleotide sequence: TGTGCCAGCAGTCAGGACAATGGCTACACCTTC.

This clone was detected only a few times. CDR3 in DNA: TGTGCCAGCAGAGAGGGGCTGTTAGAGGCGAACACCGGGGAGCTGTTTTTT. Residues: CASREGLLEANTGELFF. This chain uses TRBV7-9 with TRBJ2-2, with D perhaps TRBD1 or TRBD2 (5 bases each). The CDR3 has 17 amino acids. Deletions cut 6 bases from V and 0 bases from J, with 17 bases between. Germline CDR1 is SEHNR and CDR2 is FQNEAQ (reference sequence).

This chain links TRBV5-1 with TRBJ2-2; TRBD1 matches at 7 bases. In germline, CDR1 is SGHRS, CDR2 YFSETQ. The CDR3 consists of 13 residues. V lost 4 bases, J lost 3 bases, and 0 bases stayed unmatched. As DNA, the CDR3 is TGCGCCAGCAGCGGACAGGACACCGGGGAGCTGTTTTTT. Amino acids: CASSGQDTGELFF.

DNA of the CDR3: TGTGCCAGCAGCTTATTTGGGCGTCTCCAAGAGACCCAGTACTTC. As protein: CASSLFGRLQETQYF. The chain joins TRBV7-3 to TRBJ2-5; D uncertain. This CDR3 comprises 15 residues. V dropped 2 bases and J dropped 1 base, with 11 bases sitting between them. Germline lookup yields CDR1 SGHTA and CDR2 FQGTGA. The whole variable domain, remainder taken from reference TRBV7-3 and TRBJ2-5, is GAGVSQTPSNKVTEKGKYVELRCDPISGHTALYWYRQSLGQGPEFLIYFQGTGAADDSGLPNDRFFAVRPEGSVSTLKIQRTERGDSAVYLCASSLFGRLQETQYFGPGTRLLVL.